These T cell receptor beta chains were read from a single sample in a study of T-cell memory formation after mild COVID-19. One entry per CDR3 protein, called by TCRdb with MiXCR from the 5' RACE reads. In the table there are roughly 52,000 distinct CDR3 sequences, 9.5% of which are singletons. Sequenced material: PBMCs or a T cell subset sorted from them (not recorded which). The source is a man between 18 and 29 years old who had mild COVID-19 (a few samples of this study predate the infection). Cell type and time point are not known. The CDR3 runs from the conserved cysteine through the conserved F or W. A D gene is named only where the DNA matches it firmly. The size of a clone is reported for some rows only, either as once, few or many, or as a class for expanded clones.

abundance,len,v_gene,j_gene,d_gene,CDR3nt,CDR3aa
few,16,TRBV4-2,TRBJ1-1,NA,TGTGCCAGCAGCAGACTAGGGGTCCAGGCGAACACTGAAGCTTTCTTT,CASSRLGVQANTEAFF
NA,14,TRBV7-6,TRBJ2-1,NA,TGTGCCAGCAGCTCCATAAGACTAAACCATGAGCAGTTCTTC,CASSSIRLNHEQFF
few,14,TRBV6-5,TRBJ1-1,NA,TGTGCCAGCGGAAATAGGGGAATTGCCCATGAAGCTTTCTTT,CASGNRGIAHEAFF
NA,14,TRBV15,TRBJ1-1,NA,TGTGCCACCAGCAGAGCCCGGGCGGGGACTGAAGCTTTCTTT,CATSRARAGTEAFF
many,14,TRBV15,TRBJ2-3,NA,TGTGCCACCACGCCAGGGGCCTCCTCAGATACGCAGTATTTT,CATTPGASSDTQYF
NA,14,TRBV7-9,TRBJ2-1,NA,TGTGCCAAACCACCGGGCCCCAGGGAGGATGAGCAGTTCTTC,CAKPPGPREDEQFF
NA,13,TRBV7-2,TRBJ2-1,NA,TGTGCCAGCACCTTTTCGGAGGGCGTGGGGCAGTTCTTC,CASTFSEGVGQFF
few,12,TRBV7-2,TRBJ1-2,NA,TGTGCCAGCAGCTTAAGGGACTATGGCTACACCTTC,CASSLRDYGYTF
NA,16,TRBV5-5,TRBJ1-2,TRBD1,TGTGCCAGCAGTGAGATTGGACAGGGCGCTAACTATGGCTACACCTTC,CASSEIGQGANYGYTF
NA,13,TRBV6-5,TRBJ1-1,NA,TGTGCCACCCGGAGGGGGAATTTTGCCGAAGCTTTCTTT,CATRRGNFAEAFF
NA,15,TRBV6-6,TRBJ2-1,TRBD2,TGTGCCAGCAGGGACCTAGCGGGGGGGTACAATGAGCAGTTCTTC,CASRDLAGGYNEQFF
NA,15,TRBV7-3,TRBJ2-2,NA,TGTGCCAGCAGCTTAGGGCTACCCAACACCGGGGAGCTGTTTTTT,CASSLGLPNTGELFF
NA,14,TRBV21-1,TRBJ1-6,NA,TGTGCCAGCAGCCGTCGGAGGGGCAATTCACCCCTCCACTTT,CASSRRRGNSPLHF
NA,17,TRBV10-3,TRBJ1-1,TRBD1,TGTGCCATCAGTGAGTCGAAATTGACAGGGTGGAGCACTGAAGCTTTCTTT,CAISESKLTGWSTEAFF
few,15,TRBV6-1,TRBJ2-5,TRBD1,TGTGCCAGCAGTGGTCAACCGACAGGGGAAGAGACCCAGTACTTC,CASSGQPTGEETQYF
NA,14,TRBV7-9,TRBJ1-6,NA,TGTGCCAGCACCCAAGACGGCGGGAATTCACCCCTCCACTTT,CASTQDGGNSPLHF
NA,14,TRBV5-4,TRBJ2-1,TRBD1,TGTGCCAGCAGCAAAGACAGGGCAGGAGGTGAGCAGTTCTTC,CASSKDRAGGEQFF
few,13,TRBV7-9,TRBJ1-5,NA,TGTGCCAGCAGCTACGGTAGCAATCAGCCCCAGCATTTT,CASSYGSNQPQHF
NA,15,TRBV6-2/TRBV6-3,TRBJ2-7,TRBD1,TGTGCCAGCAGTTCGGCCGGGACAGGGAGGTACGAGCAGTACTTC,CASSSAGTGRYEQYF
few,14,TRBV12-3/TRBV12-4,TRBJ2-1,TRBD2,TGTGCCAGCAGCCCTAGCGGGGGGCATAATGAGCAGTTCTTC,CASSPSGGHNEQFF
few,14,TRBV7-3,TRBJ2-3,NA,TGTGCCAGCAGCTTAAGCAGGTTCGCAGATACGCAGTATTTT,CASSLSRFADTQYF
many,12,TRBV6-2/TRBV6-3,TRBJ2-1,NA,TGTGCCAGCAGACTTGGGCATGGTGAGCAGTTCTTC,CASRLGHGEQFF
few,15,TRBV7-3,TRBJ2-1,NA,TGTGCCAGCAGCGAACAGGTTAACTCCTACAATGAGCAGTTCTTC,CASSEQVNSYNEQFF
many,14,TRBV7-9,TRBJ2-3,NA,TGTGCCAGCAGCTCCGACTGGGGCACAGATACGCAGTATTTT,CASSSDWGTDTQYF
NA,15,TRBV5-1,TRBJ1-1,NA,TGCGCCAGCAGCTTAGAACGGGGGCGGAACACTGAAGCTTTCTTT,CASSLERGRNTEAFF
NA,17,TRBV5-6,TRBJ1-5,TRBD1,TGTGCCAGCAGCCTAAAACCGGGACAGGGGGCCCATCAGCCCCAGCATTTT,CASSLKPGQGAHQPQHF
few,13,TRBV6-2/TRBV6-3,TRBJ1-1,NA,TGTGCCAGCAGTTATCGGCTGAACACTGAAGCTTTCTTT,CASSYRLNTEAFF
NA,14,TRBV27,TRBJ2-3,NA,TGTGCCAGCAGTTTTGGTTATAGCACAGATACGCAGTATTTT,CASSFGYSTDTQYF
many,14,TRBV5-1,TRBJ2-7,NA,TGCGCCAGCAGCTTACCCGGGAGCTCCTACGAGCAGTACTTC,CASSLPGSSYEQYF
many,15,TRBV18,TRBJ2-3,NA,TGTGCCAGCTCCACGATGGGGGCGAGAAAAGATACGCAGTATTTT,CASSTMGARKDTQYF
few,14,TRBV7-3,TRBJ1-3,NA,TGTGCCAGCAGCCCGGGGACCGTAGGGAACACCATATATTTT,CASSPGTVGNTIYF
NA,19,TRBV7-2,TRBJ2-1,NA,TGTGCCAGCAGCTTAAACTCGTTCAGCGGGCGGGGCCTCTACAATGAGCAGTTCTTC,CASSLNSFSGRGLYNEQFF
NA,11,TRBV12-3/TRBV12-4,TRBJ2-7,NA,TGTGCCAGCAGGGGGAACGAGGAGCAGTACTTC,CASRGNEEQYF
NA,17,TRBV4-2,TRBJ2-1,NA,TGTGCCAGCAGCCAAGATCCAGACAGGAGGTCCTACAATGAGCAGTTCTTC,CASSQDPDRRSYNEQFF
many,14,TRBV10-1,TRBJ1-1,TRBD1,TGCGCCAGCAGTGAGAGACAGGGGCTAGGTACAGCTTTCTTT,CASSERQGLGTAFF
few,12,TRBV29-1,TRBJ1-1,NA,TGCAGCGCCTTTCGTGTAGACACTGAAGCTTTCTTT,CSAFRVDTEAFF
many,12,TRBV7-6,TRBJ2-3,NA,TGTGCCAGCAGCCGGGGTACAGATACGCAGTATTTT,CASSRGTDTQYF
few,15,TRBV7-2,TRBJ2-5,NA,TGTGCCAGCAGCTTAGCCTCGTTCAGGGGAGAGACCCAGTACTTC,CASSLASFRGETQYF
NA,17,TRBV24-1,TRBJ2-3,TRBD2,TGTGCCACCAGTGGAGCGCTAGGACTAGCCCTCGCAGATACGCAGTATTTT,CATSGALGLALADTQYF
few,14,TRBV29-1,TRBJ1-1,TRBD1,TGCAGCGTTGTCCGGGACAGGGGGTCGGCTGAAGCTTTCTTT,CSVVRDRGSAEAFF
many,17,TRBV7-2,TRBJ2-3,TRBD2,TGTGCCAGCAGCTTAGCGGCTAGCGGGGCTAGCACAGATACGCAGTATTTT,CASSLAASGASTDTQYF
few,12,TRBV20-1,TRBJ2-5,NA,TGCAGTGCTAGCGGCCCACAAGAGACCCAGTACTTC,CSASGPQETQYF
many,14,TRBV3-1,TRBJ2-1,TRBD2,TGTGCCAGCAGCCAGCGGGGGGCCGGGAATGAGCAGTTCTTC,CASSQRGAGNEQFF
NA,13,TRBV10-1,TRBJ1-1,NA,TGCGCCAGCAGTGAGGGGATGAACACTGAAGCTTCCTTT,CASSEGMNTEASF
many,13,TRBV7-2,TRBJ2-5,NA,TGTGCCAGCAGCCAGCAGGGGGGGGAGACCCAGTACTTC,CASSQQGGETQYF
many,15,TRBV5-6,TRBJ2-2,NA,TGTGCCAGCAGCTCAGAGAAACAGGGCGCCGGGGAGCTGTTTTTT,CASSSEKQGAGELFF
few,14,TRBV20-1,TRBJ2-5,NA,TGCAGTGCTTTCCACTCGGGACTGCAAGAGACCCAGTACTTC,CSAFHSGLQETQYF
many,15,TRBV5-1,TRBJ2-5,NA,TGCGCCAGCCGCCGGGGAGGGACAGAACAAGAGACCCAGTACTTC,CASRRGGTEQETQYF
NA,12,TRBV15,TRBJ2-7,NA,TGTGCCACCAGCAGGGGACCCTACGAGCAGTACTTC,CATSRGPYEQYF
NA,15,TRBV15,TRBJ2-7,NA,TGTGCCACCAGCAGGGAAAGGACGGCGGACTACGAGCAGTACTTC,CATSRERTADYEQYF
NA,13,TRBV7-2,TRBJ2-7,NA,TGTGCCAGCAGCCCTCGGCAGGTCTACGAGCAGTACTTC,CASSPRQVYEQYF
many,10,TRBV29-1,TRBJ2-5,NA,TGCAGCGCTGAACAAGAGACCCAGTACTTC,CSAEQETQYF
NA,13,TRBV12-3/TRBV12-4,TRBJ1-2,NA,TGTGCCAGCAGCTGGACAGCACTGTATGGCTACACCTTC,CASSWTALYGYTF
NA,15,TRBV20-1,TRBJ1-6,TRBD1,TGCAGTGCTAACCGAGCCGGGACAGGGAGATCACCCCTCCACTTT,CSANRAGTGRSPLHF
few,15,TRBV5-1,TRBJ1-1,NA,TGCGCCAGCAGCTTGGCCGTCAGGGGATGGGCTGAAGCTTTCTTT,CASSLAVRGWAEAFF
NA,16,TRBV6-6,TRBJ1-4,TRBD1,TGTGCCAGCAGTTACTCGATGACAGGGGGCTCTGGAAAACTGTTTTTT,CASSYSMTGGSGKLFF
NA,14,TRBV7-6,TRBJ2-3,TRBD1,TGTGCCAGCAGCCTTGGGACAGGCCCGGATACGCAGTATTTT,CASSLGTGPDTQYF
NA,16,TRBV6-2/TRBV6-3,TRBJ2-2,NA,TGTGCCAGCAGTTACCCCCGCGAAGGCCGCACCGGGGAGCTGTTTTTT,CASSYPREGRTGELFF
NA,15,TRBV7-2,TRBJ1-2,NA,TGTGCCAGCAGCTTGCAGGTGACTTCTCTCTATGGCTACACCTTC,CASSLQVTSLYGYTF